Listed here are 10 T cell receptor beta chains from one sample, sequenced in a study of identical twins. TCRdb re-analysed the 5' RACE reads in MiXCR, keeping a single row per CDR3 protein. This sample yields about 520,000 distinct CDR3 sequences, of which around 20% are seen a single time; about 0.91% belongs to the top ten. These sequences were also reported in another study, on T cells expressing NK-cell markers.

The sample consisted of CD4+ T cells sorted from blood. The receptors derive from a woman in her late teens or twenties in good health.

V gene TRBV5-1 combines with J gene TRBJ2-1; D might be TRBD2 (6 bases). The V end was cut by 4 bases, the J end by 7 bases, with 15 bases between. The CDR3 sequence is 14 residues long. The germline V gene encodes CDR1 SGHRS and CDR2 YFSETQ. The CDR3 spells CASSPGGPRNEQFF. CDR3 nucleotides: TGCGCCAGCAGCCCCGGAGGGCCTAGAAATGAGCAGTTCTTC.

The chain couples TRBV6-5 to TRBJ2-3; TRBD1 agrees at 7 bases. This CDR3 spans 16 amino acids. V lost 0 bases to trimming and J lost 5 bases; unmatched junction nucleotides: 8. Germline CDR1 reads MNHEY; CDR2 reads SVGAGI. CDR3 in DNA: TGTGCCAGCAGTTACTCGAGAGGGGGCGCGGGAGATACGCAGTATTTT. Translated: CASSYSRGGAGDTQYF.

The chain has TRBV20-1 and TRBJ2-3, with a possible D match to TRBD2 (6 bases). Germline-derived CDR1 and CDR2 are DFQATT and SNEGSKA (reference sequence). The CDR3 runs 13 residues. Trimming took 5 bases from V and 5 from J, leaving 14 bases between them. The CDR3 DNA reads as TGCAGTGCTCCCCCGGAGGGCGTAGATACGCAGTATTTT. Translated: CSAPPEGVDTQYF.

The gene calls are TRBV10-1 and TRBJ1-3, with D uncertain. This CDR3 is 13 amino acids long. Germline lookup yields CDR1 WNHNN and CDR2 SYGVQD (reference sequence). V shed 4 bases and J shed 0 bases, with 4 bases lying between them. The CDR3 DNA reads TGCGCCAGCAGTGGGAACTCTGGAAACACCATATATTTT. Translated, it gives CASSGNSGNTIYF.

The chain couples TRBV29-1 to TRBJ2-7; 11 bases line up with TRBD1. The junction had 7 bases not matched to a gene; V was cut back by 7 bases and J by 2 bases. CDR1 is SQVTM and CDR2 is ANQGSEA in the germline V gene. The CDR3 length is 14 residues. CDR3 sequence: CSAQGQGVPYEQYF. CDR3 DNA sequence: TGCAGCGCCCAGGGACAGGGGGTTCCCTACGAGCAGTACTTC.

V and J are TRBV19 and TRBJ2-1; D is possibly TRBD2 (6 bases). The CDR3 is made up of 14 amino acids. The germline gives CDR1 LNHDA, CDR2 SQIVND (reference sequence). The V end lost 9 bases, the J end lost 10 bases, and 22 bases lay between the germline ends. In nucleotides, the CDR3 is TGTGCCAGCCGAATCGGAGCGGGTTTCAGGGAGCAGTTCTTC. Its protein product is CASRIGAGFREQFF.

The chain joins TRBV20-1 to TRBJ2-3; the D is unclear. Germline CDR1 DFQATT, CDR2 SNEGSKA (reference sequence). CDR3 length: 14 amino acids. V lost 6 bases to trimming and J lost 4 bases, with 17 bases between them. This chain's CDR3 is CSAQRGASPDTQYF. The CDR3 nucleotides are TGCAGTGCGCAGCGCGGAGCTTCCCCAGATACGCAGTATTTT.

The gene calls are TRBV29-1 and TRBJ2-7; D is unresolved. Germline loops: CDR1 SQVTM, CDR2 ANQGSEA. The CDR3 totals 14 residues. V was shortened by 4 bases and J by 6 bases, with 19 bases between the two germline ends. This CDR3 reads CSVGNPNDPIEQYF. CDR3 sequence (DNA): TGCAGCGTTGGGAACCCTAACGACCCCATCGAGCAGTACTTC.

The gene calls are TRBV20-1 and TRBJ2-1; perhaps TRBD2 as D (6 bases). Trimming shortened V by 6 bases and J by 4 bases, and 13 bases separated the two germline ends. The germline V gene encodes CDR1 DFQATT and CDR2 SNEGSKA (reference sequence). This CDR3 has 13 residues. CDR3 sequence reads: CSALGAGYNEQFF. As DNA, the CDR3 is TGCAGTGCCCTAGGTGCGGGATACAATGAGCAGTTCTTC.

This clonotype appeared a few times. V gene TRBV6-2 or TRBV6-3 combines with J gene TRBJ1-1, with a possible D match to TRBD1 (5 bases). Germline-derived CDR1 and CDR2 are MNHEY and SVGEGT. V was shortened by 2 bases and J by 4 bases, with 11 bases between the two germline ends. This CDR3 is 14 amino acids long. The CDR3 DNA sequence: TGTGCCAGCAGTTACGGAGATCAGGGCACTGAAGCTTTCTTT. Translated: CASSYGDQGTEAFF.